The 20 T cell receptor beta chains reported below all come from one sample, sequenced in a study of CD8 T cell repertoires and HIV-1 epitope variants. Their target antigens are unknown. The assay was immunoSEQ multiplex PCR, and TCRdb's table has in-frame clones only and misses some. The sample lists a few thousand clones, about two thirds occurring once. Sample: cultured CD8+ T cells derived from PBMCs. These receptors came from a male donor with HIV.

This clone appeared a few times. The V call is TRBV4-2, the J call TRBJ2-7; TRBD1 is a possible D gene (5 bases). Per germline, CDR1 LGHNA and CDR2 YNFKEQ. The V and J ends lost 1 base and 1 base respectively, with 11 bases between them. The CDR3 consists of 15 residues. Here the CDR3 DNA reads TGTGCCAGCAGCCAAGGACCCCAGGGATCCTACGAGCAGTACTTC. Amino acid sequence: CASSQGPQGSYEQYF.

The V and J genes are TRBV5-4 and TRBJ2-1; D unclear. This CDR3 is 13 amino acids long. V dropped 1 base and J dropped 5 bases, with 7 bases sitting between them. In germline, CDR1 is SGHNT, CDR2 YYREEE (reference sequence). The CDR3 region is CASSLMVDNEQFF. CDR3 DNA: TGTGCCAGCAGCTTGATGGTTGACAATGAGCAGTTCTTC.

The V and J genes are TRBV9 and TRBJ2-3, with D perhaps matching TRBD2 (5 bases). CDR1 and CDR2 (germline): SGDLS, YYNGEE. This CDR3 comprises 15 residues. Trimming stripped 2 bases from V and 0 bases from J, with 10 bases between. The CDR3 sequence is CASSVGGPSTDTQYF. As DNA, the CDR3 is TGTGCCAGCAGCGTGGGCGGGCCTAGCACAGATACGCAGTATTTT.

A single count supports this clone. The CDR3 DNA is TGTGCCAGCAGCGTAACCCCAGCTAACTATGGCTACACCTTC. Translating gives CASSVTPANYGYTF. The chain links TRBV9 to TRBJ1-2; D not certain. V lost 1 base and J 0 bases, leaving 7 bases between the germline ends. The CDR3 runs to 14 residues. From germline, CDR1 is SGDLS and CDR2 YYNGEE.

This chain joins TRBV7-8 and TRBJ2-1, with D possibly TRBD1 on 6 matching bases. The CDR3 runs to 14 residues. Deletions cut 5 bases from V and 6 bases from J, with 14 bases between. Germline assignment: CDR1 SGHVS and CDR2 FQNEAQ. As DNA, the CDR3 is TGTGCCAGCAGCCGGTGGGACACCCCCAATGAGCAGTTCTTC. This encodes CASSRWDTPNEQFF. Together with reference TRBV7-8 and TRBJ2-1, the CDR3 gives the full variable domain: GAGVSQSPRYKVAKRGQDVALRCDPISGHVSLFWYQQALGQGPEFLTYFQNEAQLDKSGLPSDRFFAERPEGSVSTLKIQRTQQEDSAVYLCASSRWDTPNEQFFGPGTRLTVL.

The chain is built from TRBV28 and TRBJ2-1; D gene uncertain. The CDR3 length is 15 residues. Germline lookup yields CDR1 MDHEN and CDR2 SYDVKM. V lost 1 base, J lost 2 bases, and 9 bases lay in between. CDR3 DNA: TGTGCCAGCAGTTTATCCGCTGACGCCTACAATGAGCAGTTCTTC. It yields the protein CASSLSADAYNEQFF.

The rearrangement links TRBV18 to TRBJ2-3; the D is unclear. The length of the CDR3 is 10 residues. Germline CDR1 and CDR2: KGHSH and LQKENI. V lost 4 bases and J 6 bases, leaving 2 bases between the germline ends. CDR3 sequence (DNA): TGTGCCAGCTCACTGGATACGCAGTATTTT. This sequence encodes CASSLDTQYF.

In nucleotides, the CDR3 is TGCGCCAGCAGTGACCCAGGGATGGGGTACAATGAGCAGTTCTTC. It is translated as CASSDPGMGYNEQFF. The chain links TRBV10-2 to TRBJ2-1, with D possibly TRBD1 on 5 matching bases. The CDR3 runs to 15 residues. With 3 bases removed from V and 4 bases from J, the gap between germline ends came to 13 bases. CDR1 is WSHSY, CDR2 SAAADI, per germline.

V and J are TRBV9 and TRBJ2-1, with a tentative D call TRBD2 (5 bases). Deletions cut 0 bases from V and 8 bases from J, with 18 bases between. CDR1 and CDR2 from the germline V gene are SGDLS and YYNGEE. The CDR3 consists of 16 residues. CDR3 sequence: CASSVDSYRGGDEQFF. The CDR3 DNA reads TGTGCCAGCAGCGTAGATAGTTACCGGGGTGGGGATGAGCAGTTCTTC.

J is TRBJ2-7 and V is TRBV2, with TRBD2 identical over 8 bases. Germline assignment: CDR1 SNHLY and CDR2 FYNNEI. V shed 7 bases, J shed 0 bases, and the junction held 8 bases outside the gene matches. The CDR3 totals 15 residues. CDR3 sequence (DNA): TGTGCCAGCACCCATAGCGGGGTGAGCTCCTACGAGCAGTACTTC. It is translated as CASTHSGVSSYEQYF.

The chain employs TRBV5-4 and TRBJ1-3, with 7 bases aligning to TRBD1. The CDR3 loop spans 15 amino acids. Germline V CDR1 and CDR2: SGHNT, YYREEE (reference sequence). The V gene end was trimmed by 4 bases and the J gene end by 4 bases; junction bases not matched to a gene: 8. DNA for the CDR3: TGTGCCAGCAGCCCCCGACAGGGACCGGGAAACACCATATATTTT. Amino acid sequence: CASSPRQGPGNTIYF.

In this sample, this clone turned up a few times. The chain links TRBV27 to TRBJ1-2; no reliable D call. The CDR3 contains 12 residues. The V end was cut by 6 bases, the J end by 1 base, with 6 bases between. The germline CDR1 and CDR2 sequences are MNHEY and SMNVEV (reference sequence). The CDR3 bases are TGTGCCAGCAGCCAGAATAACTATGGCTACACCTTC. Translating it yields CASSQNNYGYTF.

This clone showed up just once. The V call is TRBV19, the J call TRBJ2-3; a possible D gene is TRBD2 (5 bases). The V gene's germline CDR1 is LNHDA and CDR2 SQIVND (reference sequence). The CDR3 runs to 15 residues. V lost 1 base to trimming and J lost 0 bases, with 8 bases between them. CDR3 DNA: TGTGCCAGTAGTATAGCGGGGAGTAGCACAGATACGCAGTATTTT. This codes for CASSIAGSSTDTQYF.

The chain carries TRBV5-1 and TRBJ2-2; 7 bases align to TRBD1. V trimming: 2 bases; J trimming: 4 bases; junction bases outside the gene matches: 2. Germline V gene lookup returns CDR1 SGHRS and CDR2 YFSETQ. The CDR3 totals 14 residues. The chain's CDR3 is CASSFSGGTGELFF. In nucleotides, the CDR3 is TGCGCCAGCAGCTTTTCAGGGGGCACCGGGGAGCTGTTTTTT.

The V and J genes are TRBV9 and TRBJ2-3, with 10 bases lining up with TRBD1. With V trimmed by 4 bases and J by 0 bases, 11 bases remained unmatched. The germline V gene has CDR1 SGDLS and CDR2 YYNGEE. This CDR3 is built from 18 residues. The CDR3 spells CASSRAGTGAPSTDTQYF. The DNA for the CDR3 is TGTGCCAGCAGCAGGGCCGGGACAGGGGCCCCTAGCACAGATACGCAGTATTTT.

The gene calls are TRBV18 and TRBJ2-5; D unresolved. The CDR3 contains 12 residues. Trimming removed 1 base from V and 5 bases from J, with 5 bases in between. Germline V CDR1 and CDR2: KGHSH, LQKENI. This CDR3 is CASSPLGETQYF. CDR3 nucleotide sequence: TGTGCCAGCTCACCACTTGGGGAGACCCAGTACTTC.

V gene TRBV28 combines with J gene TRBJ1-5; possibly TRBD1 for D (5 bases). Per germline, CDR1 MDHEN and CDR2 SYDVKM. The CDR3 loop spans 14 amino acids. The V end lost 2 bases, the J end lost 5 bases, and 10 bases lay between the germline ends. CDR3 DNA sequence: TGTGCCAGCAGTTTAGAACAGGCATATCAGCCCCAGCATTTT. Residues: CASSLEQAYQPQHF.

J is TRBJ2-1 and V is TRBV10-3; D not resolved. Trimming removed 4 bases at V and 0 bases at J, with 10 bases between. Germline CDR1 ENHRY, CDR2 SYGVKD. The CDR3 covers 15 residues. The CDR3 bases are TGTGCCATCAGTGGCGTTGAGTCCTCCTACAATGAGCAGTTCTTC. It codes for CAISGVESSYNEQFF.

This clone was observed a few times. The V gene is TRBV6-5, the J gene TRBJ2-3; D remains ambiguous. The germline CDR1 and CDR2 sequences are MNHEY and SVGAGI. Between the trimmed V and J ends, which lost 0 bases and 1 base, there was a span of 11 bases. This CDR3 spans 16 amino acids. The CDR3 loop reads CASSYSTDPRTDTQYF. CDR3 coding DNA: TGTGCCAGCAGTTACTCTACGGACCCTCGCACAGATACGCAGTATTTT.

Comment on this clone: Germline is not matched at one junction end, which may reflect a read error. The rearrangement uses TRBV7-6 and TRBJ2-3; D unresolved. The CDR3 runs to 12 residues. The germline CDR1 and CDR2 sequences are SGHVS and FNYEAQ. The CDR3 DNA follows: TGTGCCAGCAGTGAGGTTGGGTTAGTGGCGCAATTT. It is translated as CASSEVGLVAQF. Full variable domain (rest looked up from reference TRBV7-6 and TRBJ2-3): GAGVSQSPRYKVTKRGQDVALRCDPISGHVSLYWYRQALGQGPEFLTYFNYEAQQDKSGLPNDRFSAERPEGSISTLTIQRTEQRDSAMYRCASSEVGLVAQFGPGTRLTVL.